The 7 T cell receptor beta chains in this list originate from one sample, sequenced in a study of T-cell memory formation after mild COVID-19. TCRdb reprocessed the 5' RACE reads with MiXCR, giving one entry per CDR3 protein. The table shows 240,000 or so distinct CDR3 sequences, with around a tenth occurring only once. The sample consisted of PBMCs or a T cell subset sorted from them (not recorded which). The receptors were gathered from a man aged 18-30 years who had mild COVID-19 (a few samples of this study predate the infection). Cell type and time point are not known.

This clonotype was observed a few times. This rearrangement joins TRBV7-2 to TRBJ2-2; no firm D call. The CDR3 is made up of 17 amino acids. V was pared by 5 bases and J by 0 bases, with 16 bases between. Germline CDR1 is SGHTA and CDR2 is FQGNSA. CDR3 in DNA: TGTGCCAGCAGCCGATTCGGACCGGATCCGAACACCGGGGAGCTGTTTTTT. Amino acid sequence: CASSRFGPDPNTGELFF.

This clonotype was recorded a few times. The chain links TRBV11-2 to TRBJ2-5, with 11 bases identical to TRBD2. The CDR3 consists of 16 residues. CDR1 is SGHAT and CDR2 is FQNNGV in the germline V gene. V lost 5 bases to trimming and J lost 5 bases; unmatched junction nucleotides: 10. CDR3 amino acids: CASSPVAGGPGETQYF. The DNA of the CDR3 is TGTGCCAGCAGCCCGGTAGCGGGGGGGCCGGGGGAGACCCAGTACTTC.

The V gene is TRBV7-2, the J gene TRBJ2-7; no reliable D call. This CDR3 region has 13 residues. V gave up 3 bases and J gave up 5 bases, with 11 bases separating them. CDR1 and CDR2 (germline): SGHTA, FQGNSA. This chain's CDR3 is CASSFRGPHEQYF. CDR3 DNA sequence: TGTGCCAGCAGCTTCCGCGGCCCCCACGAGCAGTACTTC.

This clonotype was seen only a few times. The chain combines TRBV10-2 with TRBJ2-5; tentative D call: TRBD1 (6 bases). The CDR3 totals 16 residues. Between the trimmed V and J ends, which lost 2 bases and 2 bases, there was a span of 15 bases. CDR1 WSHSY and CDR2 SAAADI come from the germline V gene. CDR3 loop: CASSEAAGTRQETQYF. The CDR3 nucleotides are TGCGCCAGCAGTGAGGCGGCCGGGACACGGCAAGAGACCCAGTACTTC.

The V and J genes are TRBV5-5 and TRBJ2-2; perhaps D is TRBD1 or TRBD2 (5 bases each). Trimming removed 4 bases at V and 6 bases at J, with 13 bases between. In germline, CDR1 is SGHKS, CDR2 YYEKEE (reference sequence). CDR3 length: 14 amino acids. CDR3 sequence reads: CASSRGTSAGELFF. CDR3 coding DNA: TGTGCCAGCAGCCGGGGCACCTCGGCCGGGGAGCTGTTTTTT.

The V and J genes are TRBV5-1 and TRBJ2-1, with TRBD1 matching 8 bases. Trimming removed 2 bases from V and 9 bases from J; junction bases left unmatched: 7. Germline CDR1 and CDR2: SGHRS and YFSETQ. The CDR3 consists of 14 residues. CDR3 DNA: TGCGCCAGCAGCTTTGGGACAGGAATGGGTGAGCAGTTCTTC. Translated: CASSFGTGMGEQFF.

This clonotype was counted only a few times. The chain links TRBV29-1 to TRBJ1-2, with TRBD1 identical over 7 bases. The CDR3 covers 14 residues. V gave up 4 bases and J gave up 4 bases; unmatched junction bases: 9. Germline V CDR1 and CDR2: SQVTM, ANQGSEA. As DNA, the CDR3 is TGCAGCGTTGGGGAGACAGGGTCCTCCTATGGCTACACCTTC. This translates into CSVGETGSSYGYTF.